These 5 T cell receptor beta chains share one sample of origin, sequenced in a study of monozygotic twins with inflammatory bowel disease. Reprocessing the 5' RACE reads, TCRdb reports a single entry for every CDR3 protein and omits DNA. The table counts about 210,000 distinct CDR3 sequences; roughly 7.5% lies in the top ten. Sequencing used blood. Every receptor here comes from a human donor with ulcerative colitis or Crohn's disease, or a healthy co-twin of an affected twin (not recorded which).

The rearrangement links TRBV6-1 to TRBJ1-1; TCRdb reports TRBD1, a call that lacks DNA to check it against. Germline values: CDR1 MNHNS, CDR2 SASEGT. The CDR3 is 16 amino acids. The CDR3 protein is CASTPPQGRKNTEAFF.

The gene calls are TRBV5-1 and TRBJ2-1; with no DNA, the TCRdb D assignment of TRBD2 cannot be verified. Germline loops: CDR1 SGHRS, CDR2 YFSETQ. This CDR3 comprises 18 residues. CDR3 protein: CASSPNGPSGAVTKEQFF.

The V and J genes are TRBV7-9 and TRBJ2-7. Germline V gene data show CDR1 as SEHNR and CDR2 as FQNEAQ (reference sequence). The CDR3 totals 14 residues. The CDR3: CASSPSETFGEQYF.

The chain recombines TRBV7-7 with TRBJ1-4; TCRdb picks TRBD1, but there is no DNA to check that call. This CDR3 spans 15 amino acids. CDR1 is SSHAT, CDR2 FNYEAQ, per germline (reference sequence). The CDR3 sequence: CASSPLRGGNEKLFF.

CDR3 protein: CASSLKQLDGYTF. V is TRBV7-8 and J is TRBJ1-2. The V gene's germline CDR1 is SGHVS and CDR2 FQNEAQ. The CDR3 sequence is 13 residues long. Combining the CDR3 with reference TRBV7-8 and TRBJ1-2 gives the whole variable domain GAGVSQSPRYKVAKRGQDVALRCDPISGHVSLFWYQQALGQGPEFLTYFQNEAQLDKSGLPSDRFFAERPEGSVSTLKIQRTQQEDSAVYLCASSLKQLDGYTFGSGTRLTVV.